This entry is about one T cell receptor beta chain. High-throughput TCR beta sequencing covered peripheral CD8+ and CD4+ T cells. Relapsing-remitting disease, either stable or active, was present in the multiple sclerosis controls, who were treatment-naive patients. FACS enriched CD8+ TEMRA cells, while bulk CD8+ and CD4+ were negatively isolated. The data belong to a study of CD8 T cells in Susac syndrome. RNA, at about 0.45 to 1 ug, was reverse transcribed with random hexamers. The immunoSEQ assay covered 54 Vbeta and 13 Jbeta segments for CDR3. In TCRdb, the immunoSEQ multiplex PCR reads were re-called with MiXCR into one record per CDR3 protein. The repertoire consists of about 300,000 distinct CDR3 sequences, with around 85% occurring once and the leading ten covering roughly 0.21%. This CDR3 is 15 amino acids long. V gave up 5 bases and J gave up 4 bases; unmatched junction bases: 6. Germline loops: CDR1 MDHEN, CDR2 SYDVKM.

This clonotype was sampled from a human donor with multiple sclerosis. The sequencing input was CD8+ T cells from PBMCs. V usage is TRBV28 and J usage is TRBJ2-7, with 12 positions matching TRBD2. The CDR3 bases are TGTGCCAGCAGTCCTAGCGGGAGGGCCGTTTACGAGCAGTACTTC. As protein: CASSPSGRAVYEQYF.